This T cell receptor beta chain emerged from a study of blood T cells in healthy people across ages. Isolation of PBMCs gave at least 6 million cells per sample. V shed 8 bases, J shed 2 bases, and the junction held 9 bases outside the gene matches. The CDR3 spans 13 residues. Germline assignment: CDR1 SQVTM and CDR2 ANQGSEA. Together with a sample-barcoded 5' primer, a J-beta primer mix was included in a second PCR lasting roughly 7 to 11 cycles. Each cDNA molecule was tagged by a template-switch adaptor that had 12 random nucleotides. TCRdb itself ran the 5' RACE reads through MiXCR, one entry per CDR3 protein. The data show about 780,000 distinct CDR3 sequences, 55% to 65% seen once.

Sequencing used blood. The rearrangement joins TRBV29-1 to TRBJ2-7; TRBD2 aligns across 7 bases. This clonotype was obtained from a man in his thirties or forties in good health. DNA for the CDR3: TGCAGCTGCGGTCCGGGGGGTCCCTACGAGCAGTACTTC. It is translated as CSCGPGGPYEQYF.